This passage covers 12 T cell receptor beta chains from one sample sequenced in a study of cytomegalovirus exposure and HLA in healthy donors. Primers for the PCR totalled 60 Vbeta and 13 Jbeta. Clones were sequenced by immunoSEQ multiplex PCR, and TCRdb holds only the in-frame ones, with some missing. The profile shows under 150,000 clones, around 78% of them singletons. Sequencing was performed on PBMCs. These receptors all stem from a woman aged 40 to 50 in good health and CMV-seropositive.

V is TRBV2 and J is TRBJ2-3; D is uncertain. The germline V gene encodes CDR1 SNHLY and CDR2 FYNNEI. V shed 1 base and J shed 4 bases, with 3 bases lying between them. The CDR3 extends over 12 amino acids. In DNA form, the CDR3 reads TGTGCCAGCAGTGAAGGCGCAGATACGCAGTATTTT. Its protein product is CASSEGADTQYF.

J is TRBJ2-7 and V is TRBV2, with TRBD2 as a possible D gene (6 bases). The V gene lost 3 bases and the J gene lost 4 bases, with 16 bases spanning the gap. CDR1 is SNHLY, CDR2 FYNNEI, per germline. CDR3 length: 15 amino acids. CDR3 nucleotides: TGTGCCAGCAGTGAGCCGGGTCGGGAGTGGTACGAGCAGTACTTC. Its translation: CASSEPGREWYEQYF.

V usage is TRBV5-1 and J usage is TRBJ1-1; D unresolved. Looked up from germline, CDR1 is SGHRS and CDR2 is YFSETQ. Trimming left V 8 bases short and J 1 base short, with 12 bases between. This CDR3 region has 13 residues. The CDR3 nucleotides read TGCGCCAGTAAGGCAGGCTCGAACACTGAAGCTTTCTTT. It is translated as CASKAGSNTEAFF. The full variable domain, completed using reference TRBV5-1 and TRBJ1-1, is KAGVTQTPRYLIKTRGQQVTLSCSPISGHRSVSWYQQTPGQGLQFLFEYFSETQRNKGNFPGRFSGRQFSNSRSEMNVSTLELGDSALYLCASKAGSNTEAFFGQGTRLTVV.

The CDR3 sequence is CASSNGLAGGPGNEQFF. The DNA for the CDR3 is TGTGCCAGCAGCAACGGACTAGCGGGAGGCCCTGGCAATGAGCAGTTCTTC. The chain carries TRBV5-6 and TRBJ2-1, with 14 nucleotides matching TRBD2. In germline, CDR1 is SGHDT, CDR2 YYEEEE. V lost 4 bases and J lost 6; bases outside the gene matches: 9. This CDR3 comprises 17 residues. Full variable domain (outside the CDR3, taken from reference TRBV5-6 and TRBJ2-1): DAGVTQSPTHLIKTRGQQVTLRCSPKSGHDTVSWYQQALGQGPQFIFQYYEEEERQRGNFPDRFSGHQFPNYSSELNVNALLLGDSALYLCASSNGLAGGPGNEQFFGPGTRLTVL.

J is TRBJ1-2 and V is TRBV7-2, with no clear D. This CDR3 spans 12 amino acids. CDR1 and CDR2 (germline): SGHTA, FQGNSA. V lost 3 bases and J lost 2, with 4 bases in between. The CDR3, as DNA: TGTGCCAGCAGCTTTGGCAACTATGGCTACACCTTC. Its protein is CASSFGNYGYTF.

DNA of the CDR3: TGCGCCAGCAGCTTCGGGACAGGGCTTCGGGGCAATGAGCAGTTCTTC. Protein: CASSFGTGLRGNEQFF. The V and J genes are TRBV5-1 and TRBJ2-1; 9 positions match TRBD1. This CDR3 is built from 16 residues. Germline assignment: CDR1 SGHRS and CDR2 YFSETQ. V lost 2 bases, J lost 6 bases, and 9 bases stayed unmatched.

This clone was recorded once. The chain has TRBV11-2 and TRBJ2-1; 8 bases are shared with TRBD2. Germline CDR1 SGHAT, CDR2 FQNNGV. V lost 4 bases and J lost 9; bases outside the gene matches: 14. The CDR3 runs to 16 residues. CDR3 coding DNA: TGTGCCAGCAGCTCCCGGGGGGGGGCGAATTTAGGTGAGCAGTTCTTC. This gives the protein CASSSRGGANLGEQFF.

The chain carries TRBV7-3 and TRBJ2-3; TRBD2 matches at 7 bases. The junction had 14 bases not matched to a gene; V was cut back by 0 bases and J by 2 bases. Germline CDR1 is SGHTA and CDR2 is FQGTGA. CDR3 size: 19 residues. The CDR3 DNA reads TGTGCCAGCAGCTTAACTGGGAGATTCACGGGAGGCAACACAGATACGCAGTATTTT. As protein: CASSLTGRFTGGNTDTQYF.

This clone turned up a few times. The rearrangement links TRBV18 to TRBJ2-5, with 8 bases aligning to TRBD1. J was trimmed by 3 bases and V by 3 bases; bases with no gene match: 6. The CDR3 runs to 15 residues. Germline V gene lookup returns CDR1 KGHSH and CDR2 LQKENI. In DNA, the CDR3 is TGTGCCAGCTCACCTCCCGAGACAGGGGAAGAGACCCAGTACTTC. It codes for CASSPPETGEETQYF. Using reference TRBV18 and TRBJ2-5 for the parts outside the CDR3, the full variable domain is NAGVMQNPRHLVRRRGQEARLRCSPMKGHSHVYWYRQLPEEGLKFMVYLQKENIIDESGMPKERFSAEFPKEGPSILRIQQVVRGDSAAYFCASSPPETGEETQYFGPGTRLLVL.

V and J are TRBV10-3 and TRBJ2-2; 14 positions agree with TRBD2. The CDR3 covers 16 residues. V gave up 10 bases and J gave up 2 bases; unmatched junction bases: 6. The germline gives CDR1 ENHRY, CDR2 SYGVKD. This CDR3 is CATHGTSGRNTGELFF. CDR3 nucleotide sequence: TGTGCCACCCACGGGACTAGCGGGAGAAACACCGGGGAGCTGTTTTTT.

The V and J genes are TRBV6-6 and TRBJ2-2, with 7 bases fitting TRBD2. V lost 5 bases, J lost 6 bases, and 6 bases stayed unmatched. This CDR3 is built from 14 residues. The germline gives CDR1 MNHNY, CDR2 SVGAGI (reference sequence). CDR3 amino acids: CASSPYGRPGELFF. The DNA of the CDR3 is TGTGCCAGCAGTCCTTACGGGAGGCCCGGGGAGCTGTTTTTT.

V gene TRBV10-2 combines with J gene TRBJ2-7; 8 bases line up with TRBD2. Germline V CDR1 and CDR2: WSHSY, SAAADI. There are 14 residues in the CDR3. V gave up 6 bases and J gave up 0 bases; unmatched junction bases: 4. CDR3 nucleotide sequence: TGCGCCAGCAGGCTCAGCGGGAGCTCCTACGAGCAGTACTTC. Its protein product is CASRLSGSSYEQYF.